This T cell receptor (beta chain) was recorded in a study of response to subunit inactivated influenza vaccine. General observations from the study: The authors suggested that every seasonal influenza vaccination recruits few new T cells.

TCRdb reprocessed the RT-PCR reads with MiXCR, giving one entry per CDR3 protein. The table lists hundreds of thousands of distinct CDR3 sequences, 14% of them singletons, with 7.6% in the top ten. The CDR3 is made up of 15 amino acids. Trimming took 5 bases from V and 6 from J; bases not matched to a gene: 9. This clonotype is a singleton in its sample. Its specificity is not known. The sequencing used PBMCs from blood, collected 14 days before vaccination. The chain has TRBV12-3 or TRBV12-4 and TRBJ1-5; 8 nucleotides line up with TRBD1. The TCR was taken from a man aged 50-60 years who received an inactivated influenza vaccine. CDR3 loop: CASSPRQGASQPQHF. The CDR3 DNA is TGTGCCAGCAGTCCACGTCAGGGGGCAAGTCAGCCCCAGCATTTT.